The 21 T cell receptor beta chains in this list originate from one sample, sequenced in a study of blood T cell repertoires in COVID-19. The method was immunoSEQ multiplex PCR; TCRdb's version includes in-frame clones alone and lacks a portion of them. The sample lists about 330,000 clones, roughly 85% occurring once. The sample taken for sequencing was peripheral blood. All receptors derive from a human donor in a cohort sampled during active COVID-19.

The V call is TRBV5-1, the J call TRBJ1-1; D is unclear. V was cut by 0 bases and J by 7 bases, with 10 bases left in between. The CDR3 has 13 residues. CDR1 and CDR2 (germline): SGHRS, YFSETQ. In DNA form, the CDR3 reads TGCGCCAGCAGCTTGGAGCACCGCATTGAAGCTTTCTTT. Translated: CASSLEHRIEAFF. Combining the CDR3 with reference TRBV5-1 and TRBJ1-1 gives the whole variable domain KAGVTQTPRYLIKTRGQQVTLSCSPISGHRSVSWYQQTPGQGLQFLFEYFSETQRNKGNFPGRFSGRQFSNSRSEMNVSTLELGDSALYLCASSLEHRIEAFFGQGTRLTVV.

This chain links TRBV30 with TRBJ2-1, with 10 bases aligning to TRBD2. This CDR3 comprises 13 residues. The V and J ends lost 3 bases and 6 bases, in that order; junction bases with no gene match: 2. Germline V gene data show CDR1 as GTSNPN and CDR2 as SVGIG (reference sequence). This CDR3 reads CAWSSSGGNEQFF. The CDR3 DNA follows: TGTGCCTGGAGCTCTAGCGGGGGCAATGAGCAGTTCTTC. The full variable domain, completed using reference TRBV30 and TRBJ2-1, is SQTIHQWPATLVQPVGSPLSLECTVEGTSNPNLYWYRQAAGRGLQLLFYSVGIGQISSEVPQNLSASRPQDRQFILSSKKLLLSDSGFYLCAWSSSGGNEQFFGPGTRLTVL.

The V call is TRBV6-5, the J call TRBJ2-3; 8 bases are shared with TRBD2. V trimming: 8 bases; J trimming: 2 bases; junction bases outside the gene matches: 9. From germline, CDR1 is MNHEY and CDR2 SVGAGI. This CDR3 spans 15 amino acids. The CDR3 region has the DNA TGTGCCAGCGCCCAGCGGGGGCGAAACACAGATACGCAGTATTTT. This sequence encodes CASAQRGRNTDTQYF.

V is TRBV5-1 and J is TRBJ2-7, with TRBD1 matching 11 bases. CDR1 and CDR2 from the germline V gene are SGHRS and YFSETQ. CDR3 length: 15 amino acids. The junction had 6 bases not matched to a gene; V was cut back by 4 bases and J by 3 bases. CDR3 region: CASSPGQGVLYEQYF. The CDR3 DNA follows: TGCGCCAGCAGCCCGGGACAGGGGGTTCTCTACGAGCAGTACTTC.

This chain uses TRBV7-9 with TRBJ2-7; 9 bases map to TRBD1. The V gene's germline CDR1 is SEHNR and CDR2 FQNEAQ (reference sequence). The CDR3 is 13 residues long. V trimming: 4 bases; J trimming: 3 bases; junction bases outside the gene matches: 1. This CDR3 is CASSSDRGYEQYF. In DNA form, the CDR3 reads TGTGCCAGCAGCTCGGACAGGGGCTACGAGCAGTACTTC.

V is TRBV15 and J is TRBJ1-2, with 9 bases aligning to TRBD1. J gave up 8 bases and V 7 bases, and 11 bases lay outside the gene matches. The CDR3 is 14 residues long. Per the germline V gene, CDR1 is LNHNV and CDR2 is YYDKDF (reference sequence). CDR3 amino acids: CATISGDRAGGYTF. CDR3 DNA: TGTGCCACCATCTCCGGGGACAGGGCGGGAGGCTACACCTTC.

The gene calls are TRBV30 and TRBJ2-7; 7 nucleotides align to TRBD2. Trimming cost V 4 bases and J 2 bases; bases outside gene matches: 5. In germline, CDR1 is GTSNPN, CDR2 SVGIG (reference sequence). The CDR3 sequence is 13 residues long. In DNA form, the CDR3 reads TGTGCCTGGATGGTAGCGGGCACCTACGAGCAGTACTTC. This sequence encodes CAWMVAGTYEQYF.

The gene calls are TRBV30 and TRBJ2-1; 9 nucleotides align to TRBD1. CDR1 and CDR2 (germline): GTSNPN, SVGIG (reference sequence). The CDR3 totals 14 residues. Losses at the gene ends were 4 bases for V and 9 bases for J; bases not matched to a gene: 10. The DNA of the CDR3 is TGTGCCTGGAAGTTGAGGGACAGGGTAAGTGAGCAGTTCTTC. Its translation is CAWKLRDRVSEQFF.

The rearrangement uses TRBV29-1 and TRBJ2-7, with 7 nucleotides matching TRBD1. The trim removed 6 bases at V and 3 bases at J, leaving 11 bases unmatched. CDR3 length equals 14 residues. Germline V gives CDR1 SQVTM, CDR2 ANQGSEA. The CDR3 here is CSVIPGTDIYEQYF. CDR3 in DNA: TGCAGCGTGATACCCGGGACAGATATCTACGAGCAGTACTTC.

Here the CDR3 DNA reads TGCAGTGCTAGGTTGCTCACTGCGGTGTATTTT. This encodes CSARLLTAVYF. V and J are TRBV20-1 and TRBJ2-3; no reliable D call. The V and J ends lost 3 bases and 14 bases respectively, with 15 bases between them. Germline values: CDR1 DFQATT, CDR2 SNEGSKA (reference sequence). The CDR3 has 11 amino acids.

This chain uses TRBV12-3 or TRBV12-4 with TRBJ1-2; D gene uncertain. This CDR3 has 12 residues. V shed 5 bases and J shed 4 bases, with 8 bases lying between them. CDR3 DNA sequence: TGTGCCAGCAGTCGAGAGCTCTATGGCTACACCTTC. Protein sequence: CASSRELYGYTF.

J is TRBJ1-2 and V is TRBV11-2, with 8 bases aligning to TRBD1. CDR1 is SGHAT and CDR2 is FQNNGV in the germline V gene. The junction had 13 bases not matched to a gene; V was cut back by 7 bases and J by 0 bases. The CDR3 contains 17 residues. DNA for the CDR3: TGTGCCAGCAAGTTGGCCACGGGACAGGCTTCTAACTATGGCTACACCTTC. Translating gives CASKLATGQASNYGYTF.

V is TRBV5-1 and J is TRBJ1-3, with 7 bases matching TRBD1. Germline CDR1 is SGHRS and CDR2 is YFSETQ. The trim removed 4 bases at V and 0 bases at J, leaving 1 base unmatched. The CDR3 loop spans 14 amino acids. The DNA for the CDR3 is TGCGCCAGCAGCCGGGACAGCTCTGGAAACACCATATATTTT. This encodes CASSRDSSGNTIYF. Based on the CDR3 plus reference TRBV5-1 and TRBJ1-3, the full variable domain is KAGVTQTPRYLIKTRGQQVTLSCSPISGHRSVSWYQQTPGQGLQFLFEYFSETQRNKGNFPGRFSGRQFSNSRSEMNVSTLELGDSALYLCASSRDSSGNTIYFGEGSWLTVV.

This clone was seen only once. The chain links TRBV6-5 to TRBJ2-7; TRBD1 matches at 9 bases. The CDR3 spans 12 residues. Trimming removed 9 bases from V and 4 bases from J; junction bases left unmatched: 4. Per the germline V gene, CDR1 is MNHEY and CDR2 is SVGAGI. The CDR3 protein is CASTDRGYEQYF. DNA for the CDR3: TGTGCCAGTACGGACAGGGGTTACGAGCAGTACTTC.

The rearrangement uses TRBV2 and TRBJ2-7; TRBD2 aligns across 7 bases. V shed 8 bases and J 2 bases; nucleotides not matched to a gene: 3. The CDR3 contains 12 residues. Germline CDR1 SNHLY, CDR2 FYNNEI. The CDR3 here is CASGGEAYEQYF. DNA of the CDR3: TGTGCCAGCGGGGGGGAAGCCTACGAGCAGTACTTC.

This rearrangement joins TRBV6-4 to TRBJ2-3; 7 nucleotides line up with TRBD2. J lost 0 bases, V lost 3 bases, and 0 bases had no gene match. Germline loops: CDR1 MRHNA, CDR2 SNTAGT. The length of the CDR3 is 14 residues. The CDR3 coding sequence is TGTGCCAGCAGTGAAGCGGGGAGCACAGATACGCAGTATTTT. It codes for CASSEAGSTDTQYF.

In its sample, this clone was seen a few times. The genes are TRBV4-2 and TRBJ2-3; 7 nucleotides align to TRBD1. The CDR3 spans 17 residues. The V segment lost 3 bases and the J segment 0 bases; nucleotides outside the gene matches: 9. The V gene's germline CDR1 is LGHNA and CDR2 YNFKEQ. CDR3 residues: CASSQLAQGISTDTQYF. CDR3 DNA: TGTGCCAGCAGCCAGCTCGCACAGGGGATTAGCACAGATACGCAGTATTTT.

V is TRBV27 and J is TRBJ2-2, with 8 bases aligning to TRBD1. Germline values: CDR1 MNHEY, CDR2 SMNVEV (reference sequence). CDR3 length equals 16 residues. Trimming cost V 2 bases and J 6 bases; bases outside gene matches: 8. The CDR3 spells CASSLRRTGQSGELFF. The DNA of the CDR3 is TGTGCCAGCAGTTTACGTCGGACAGGGCAATCCGGGGAGCTGTTTTTT.

The rearrangement joins TRBV5-1 to TRBJ2-3; unclear D gene. The CDR3 loop spans 15 amino acids. V was pared by 2 bases and J by 0 bases, with 10 bases between. The germline CDR1 and CDR2 sequences are SGHRS and YFSETQ. The CDR3 is CASSLTGDSTDTQYF. In DNA, the CDR3 is TGCGCCAGCAGCTTAACGGGTGATAGCACAGATACGCAGTATTTT.

This chain connects TRBV4-2 to TRBJ1-1, with unresolved D. Trimming removed 1 base at V and 4 bases at J, with 7 bases between. The V gene's germline CDR1 is LGHNA and CDR2 YNFKEQ. CDR3 length: 13 residues. CDR3 loop: CASSQGEATEAFF. Here the CDR3 DNA reads TGTGCCAGCAGCCAAGGAGAGGCCACTGAAGCTTTCTTT.

This clone has only one observation. J is TRBJ1-5 and V is TRBV18, with 11 positions matching TRBD1. The CDR3 runs 18 residues. CDR1 is KGHSH and CDR2 is LQKENI in the germline V gene. Trimming at V came to 3 bases and at J to 0 bases, leaving 7 bases not matched to a gene. CDR3 coding DNA: TGTGCCAGCTCACCCCTGGGACAGGGGGTTGGTAGCAATCAGCCCCAGCATTTT. Residues: CASSPLGQGVGSNQPQHF.